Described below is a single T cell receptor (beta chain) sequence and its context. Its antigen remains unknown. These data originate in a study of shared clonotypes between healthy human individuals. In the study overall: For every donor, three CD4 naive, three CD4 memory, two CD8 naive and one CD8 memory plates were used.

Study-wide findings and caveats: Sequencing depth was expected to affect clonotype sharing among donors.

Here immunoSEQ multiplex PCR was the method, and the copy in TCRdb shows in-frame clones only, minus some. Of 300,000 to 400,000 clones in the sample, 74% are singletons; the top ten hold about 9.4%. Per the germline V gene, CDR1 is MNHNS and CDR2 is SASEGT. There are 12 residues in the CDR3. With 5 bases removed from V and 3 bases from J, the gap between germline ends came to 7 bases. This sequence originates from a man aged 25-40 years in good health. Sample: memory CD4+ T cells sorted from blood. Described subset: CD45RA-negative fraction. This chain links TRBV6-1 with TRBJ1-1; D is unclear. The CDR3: CASSPRDTEAFF. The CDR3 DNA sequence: TGTGCCAGCAGTCCCCGGGACACTGAAGCTTTCTTT.